The 32 T cell receptor beta chains presented below share a single source sample, sequenced in a study of response to subunit inactivated influenza vaccine. TCRdb processed the RT-PCR reads anew with MiXCR; each CDR3 protein has one entry. The sample contains 490,000 or so distinct CDR3 sequences, 7.5% to 8.5% of which appear only once. The sequences come from PBMCs from blood, collected less than 30 months after vaccination. The receptors derive from a man between 45 and 75 years old who received an inactivated influenza vaccine.

Many counts were recorded for this clonotype. The chain employs TRBV20-1 and TRBJ1-3, with 10 bases matching TRBD1. The CDR3 spans 12 residues. Losses at the gene ends were 6 bases for V and 7 bases for J; bases not matched to a gene: 3. The germline V gene has CDR1 DFQATT and CDR2 SNEGSKA (reference sequence). The DNA for the CDR3 is TGCAGTGCCAAGACAGGGGGCAACACCATATATTTT. Translating gives CSAKTGGNTIYF.

This clonotype came up a few times. This rearrangement joins TRBV11-1 to TRBJ1-2, with D hard to call. V dropped 5 bases and J dropped 4 bases, with 14 bases sitting between them. Germline CDR1 is SGHAT and CDR2 is FQDESV (reference sequence). The length of the CDR3 is 14 residues. The CDR3 region is CASSLDDATYGYTF. The CDR3 DNA sequence: TGTGCCAGCAGCCTCGATGATGCGACCTATGGCTACACCTTC.

The sample holds a few counts of this clonotype. The rearrangement uses TRBV29-1 and TRBJ1-2, with D unresolved. Germline values: CDR1 SQVTM, CDR2 ANQGSEA. Trimming left V 4 bases short and J 6 bases short, with 12 bases between. The CDR3 contains 12 residues. Here the CDR3 DNA reads TGCAGCGTTGGGCGGGCGGTGGATGGCTACACCTTC. It encodes CSVGRAVDGYTF.

This clonotype was seen a handful of times. This chain joins TRBV7-2 and TRBJ2-2; 8 bases map to TRBD2. Trimming at V came to 6 bases and at J to 7 bases, leaving 4 bases not matched to a gene. The CDR3 spans 13 residues. Germline loops: CDR1 SGHTA, CDR2 FQGNSA. The DNA of the CDR3 is TGTGCCAGCAGAGCGGGAGCTCACGGGGAGCTGTTTTTT. Protein: CASRAGAHGELFF.

For the CDR3, the DNA is TGTGCCAGCAGCCCTGACCACACCGATGGGGGGCTTAATGAAAAACTGTTTTTT. Its translation: CASSPDHTDGGLNEKLFF. The rearrangement links TRBV14 to TRBJ1-4; tentative D call: TRBD1 (6 bases). Trimming pared 4 bases from V and 4 bases from J, leaving 22 bases between. The CDR3 spans 18 residues. Germline V gives CDR1 SGHDN, CDR2 FVKESK.

A few counts support this clonotype. This chain joins TRBV12-3 or TRBV12-4 and TRBJ2-7; 11 bases match TRBD2. V was clipped by 6 bases and J by 0 bases; unmatched bases: 4. This CDR3 comprises 15 residues. The CDR3 here is CASRGSGRASYEQYF. As DNA, the CDR3 is TGTGCCAGCAGGGGTAGCGGGAGGGCCTCCTACGAGCAGTACTTC.

The chain combines TRBV12-3 or TRBV12-4 with TRBJ1-2; D is perhaps TRBD1 (5 bases). This CDR3 has 14 residues. Trimming left V 5 bases short and J 6 bases short, with 16 bases between. The CDR3 spells CASSTIQGGDGYTF. CDR3 bases: TGTGCCAGCAGTACGATTCAGGGAGGGGATGGCTACACCTTC.

This clonotype was seen more than once but under ten times. The genes are TRBV29-1 and TRBJ1-2; unclear D gene. CDR3 length equals 12 residues. Germline CDR1 is SQVTM and CDR2 is ANQGSEA. V was pared by 1 base and J by 4 bases, with 7 bases between. DNA of the CDR3: TGCAGCGTTGAAGGGGGAAGCTATGGCTACACCTTC. Amino acids: CSVEGGSYGYTF.

This clonotype occurred a few times. V usage is TRBV29-1 and J usage is TRBJ1-4, with 7 bases aligning to TRBD1. This CDR3 contains 13 residues. With 3 bases clipped from V and 6 bases from J, the junction kept 4 bases outside the gene matches. Germline V gene lookup returns CDR1 SQVTM and CDR2 ANQGSEA. CDR3 nucleotide sequence: TGCAGCGTTGATACAGGGGAAGATGAAAAACTGTTTTTT. Translation: CSVDTGEDEKLFF.

The chain links TRBV4-3 to TRBJ2-1; the D is unclear. The CDR3 runs to 16 residues. The germline V gene encodes CDR1 LGHNA and CDR2 YSLEER. The V and J ends lost 4 bases and 2 bases respectively, with 15 bases between them. The CDR3 here is CASSRHYTGAYNEQFF. The CDR3 nucleotides are TGCGCCAGCAGCCGGCACTACACCGGCGCCTACAATGAGCAGTTCTTC.

In regard to this clonotype: An end of the junction does not agree with germline; a read error may underlie this. The gene calls are TRBV12-3 or TRBV12-4 and TRBJ1-2; unclear D gene. The CDR3 length is 13 residues. CDR3 protein: CASSEPANYGHTF. CDR3 bases: TGTGCCAGCAGTGAACCTGCTAACTATGGCCACACCTTC.

V and J are TRBV2 and TRBJ2-5, with a possible D match to TRBD2 (6 bases). The CDR3 is made up of 18 amino acids. Germline lookup yields CDR1 SNHLY and CDR2 FYNNEI. V was pared by 1 base and J by 4 bases, with 22 bases between. CDR3 region: CASSEDSRGLGLRETQYF. The CDR3 coding sequence is TGTGCCAGCAGTGAAGATTCCCGGGGACTGGGGTTGAGAGAGACCCAGTACTTC.

Concerning this clonotype itself: One junction end does not reproduce the germline sequence, and a read error may be involved. The chain recombines TRBV27 with TRBJ2-1, with a possible D match to TRBD2 (6 bases). The CDR3 is 13 amino acids. Germline CDR1 MNHEY, CDR2 SMNVEV (reference sequence). The DNA for the CDR3 is TGTGCCAGTAGTTATGGTAGCGGCAATGAGCAGTTCTTC. It codes for CASSYGSGNEQFF.

This clonotype was recorded a few times. The V and J genes are TRBV7-6 and TRBJ2-7, with D tentatively TRBD1 or TRBD2 (5 bases each). CDR1 SGHVS and CDR2 FNYEAQ come from the germline V gene. The CDR3 is 15 residues long. Trimming took off 0 bases at V and 4 bases at J, with 13 bases between the two ends. The CDR3 nucleotides read TGTGCCAGCAGCTTAGCGTTCGGGGCTACGTACGAGCAGTACTTC. It yields the protein CASSLAFGATYEQYF.

This clonotype was observed a few times. The J gene is TRBJ2-3, the V gene TRBV20-1, with 9 bases matching TRBD2. The V gene end was trimmed by 5 bases and the J gene end by 3 bases; junction bases not matched to a gene: 6. This CDR3 region has 14 residues. Germline V lookup: CDR1 DFQATT, CDR2 SNEGSKA (reference sequence). The CDR3 protein is CSAGLSGRTDTQYF. The CDR3 region has the DNA TGCAGTGCTGGCCTTAGCGGGAGAACAGATACGCAGTATTTT.

This clonotype occurred many times. The V and J genes are TRBV10-3 and TRBJ2-1; 7 nucleotides agree with TRBD2. Per germline, CDR1 ENHRY and CDR2 SYGVKD. The CDR3 is 14 amino acids. V dropped 7 bases and J dropped 0; count of bases not matched to a gene: 3. The chain's CDR3 is CAIKGGSSYNEQFF. The CDR3 DNA sequence: TGTGCCATCAAGGGCGGGAGCTCCTACAATGAGCAGTTCTTC.

The chain joins TRBV7-6 to TRBJ1-5, with D perhaps TRBD1 (6 bases). V was clipped by 1 base and J by 0 bases, with 16 bases between them. Germline V gene lookup returns CDR1 SGHVS and CDR2 FNYEAQ. CDR3 length equals 18 residues. CDR3 loop: CASSLGPGTSYSNQPQHF. The CDR3 DNA reads TGTGCCAGCAGCTTAGGCCCCGGGACATCTTATAGCAATCAGCCCCAGCATTTT.

This clonotype occurred a few times. The CDR3 nucleotides read TGTGCCAGCAGCCCCCCCAAAGCTAACTATGGCTACACCTTC. Translated, it gives CASSPPKANYGYTF. V and J are TRBV3-1 and TRBJ1-2, with unresolved D. The V gene lost 4 bases and the J gene lost 0 bases, with 9 bases spanning the gap. Germline CDR1 LGHDT, CDR2 YNNKEL (reference sequence). There are 14 residues in the CDR3. The variable domain in full, completed from reference TRBV3-1 and TRBJ1-2, reads DTAVSQTPKYLVTQMGNDKSIKCEQNLGHDTMYWYKQDSKKFLKIMFSYNNKELIINETVPNRFSPKSPDKAHLNLHINSLELGDSAVYFCASSPPKANYGYTFGSGTRLTVV.

The table lists this clonotype with a few counts. This chain links TRBV20-1 with TRBJ2-7, with TRBD2 identical over 12 bases. In germline, CDR1 is DFQATT, CDR2 SNEGSKA (reference sequence). The CDR3 consists of 16 residues. V gave up 0 bases and J gave up 7 bases; unmatched junction bases: 10. This CDR3 reads CSARDEGLAGGLEQYF. The DNA for the CDR3 is TGCAGTGCTAGAGATGAGGGGCTAGCGGGAGGGCTAGAGCAGTACTTC.

This clonotype was detected a few times. CDR3 coding DNA: TGCAGTGCTAGAGACACGACGGGACAGGGAGTAGATACGCAGTATTTT. Translated, it gives CSARDTTGQGVDTQYF. The chain combines TRBV20-1 with TRBJ2-3, with TRBD1 matching over 9 bases. Germline V gene lookup returns CDR1 DFQATT and CDR2 SNEGSKA (reference sequence). With V trimmed by 0 bases and J by 5 bases, 9 bases remained unmatched. CDR3 length equals 16 residues.

This clonotype was seen a handful of times. V gene TRBV2 combines with J gene TRBJ2-3; 11 bases line up with TRBD2. V was clipped by 5 bases and J by 6 bases; unmatched bases: 7. The CDR3 runs 15 residues. The germline CDR1 and CDR2 sequences are SNHLY and FYNNEI. Here the CDR3 reads CASSRHASGRDTQYF. The CDR3 DNA follows: TGTGCCAGCAGTCGTCATGCTAGCGGGAGGGATACGCAGTATTTT.

At least ten counts were recorded for this clonotype. V usage is TRBV6-1 and J usage is TRBJ2-7, with 14 bases matching TRBD2. The germline V gene has CDR1 MNHNS and CDR2 SASEGT. With 10 bases clipped from V and 9 bases from J, the junction kept 8 bases outside the gene matches. This CDR3 comprises 13 residues. CDR3 coding DNA: TGTGCCACCGGGACTAGCGGGAGAAACTGGCAGTACTTC. It yields the protein CATGTSGRNWQYF.

The rearrangement joins TRBV20-1 to TRBJ2-7, with D unresolved. This CDR3 region has 12 residues. In germline, CDR1 is DFQATT, CDR2 SNEGSKA (reference sequence). V lost 5 bases, J lost 1 base, and 9 bases lay in between. DNA of the CDR3: TGCAGTGCTTGCCCCAGTTCCTACGAGCAGTACTTC. Protein sequence: CSACPSSYEQYF.

In its sample, this clonotype was seen a few times. The chain carries TRBV6-5 and TRBJ2-7; perhaps TRBD2 as D (6 bases). Between the trimmed V and J ends, which lost 3 bases and 2 bases, there was a span of 20 bases. This CDR3 contains 17 residues. In germline, CDR1 is MNHEY, CDR2 SVGAGI. The CDR3 DNA reads TGTGCCAGCAGTTATGGGCTGACGGAGGGATTGGCCTACGAGCAGTACTTC. As protein: CASSYGLTEGLAYEQYF.

This clonotype was seen only a few times. One junction end disagrees with the germline gene, perhaps due to a read error. The rearrangement joins TRBV18 to TRBJ2-1; 9 bases align to TRBD2. This CDR3 has 12 residues. Germline values: CDR1 KGHSH, CDR2 LQKENI. CDR3 bases: TGTGCCAGCTCACTCACACCCCTAGCGGGGAGCTTC. Its protein product is CASSLTPLAGSF.

This clonotype was detected only a few times. This rearrangement joins TRBV20-1 to TRBJ2-1; D tentatively fits TRBD1 or TRBD2 (5 bases each). Trimming took 6 bases from V and 7 from J, leaving 25 bases between them. CDR3 length: 16 amino acids. CDR1 DFQATT and CDR2 SNEGSKA come from the germline V gene (reference sequence). The CDR3 nucleotides read TGCAGTGCCCTCACCCAGGGAGACTGGCTTGGTAATGAGCAGTTCTTC. This sequence encodes CSALTQGDWLGNEQFF.

The V call is TRBV7-2, the J call TRBJ2-2; D may be TRBD1 (5 bases). V was clipped by 6 bases and J by 4 bases, with 15 bases between them. The CDR3 totals 15 residues. Germline values: CDR1 SGHTA, CDR2 FQGNSA. The CDR3 sequence is CASSSSRVFTGELFF. Written as DNA, the CDR3 is TGTGCCAGCAGTTCCTCCAGGGTTTTCACCGGGGAGCTGTTTTTT.

This clonotype showed up many times. The chain carries TRBV29-1 and TRBJ1-1, with D perhaps TRBD1 (6 bases). CDR3 size: 15 residues. Deletions cut 5 bases from V and 2 bases from J, with 18 bases between. Per the germline V gene, CDR1 is SQVTM and CDR2 is ANQGSEA. The CDR3 nucleotides read TGCAGCGTTACTTTTGGGGGAGGGGGTAACACTGAAGCTTTCTTT. It specifies CSVTFGGGGNTEAFF.

The genes are TRBV6-5 and TRBJ1-1; no definite D call. CDR1 and CDR2 from the germline V gene are MNHEY and SVGAGI. V shed 0 bases and J shed 7 bases, with 15 bases lying between them. This CDR3 comprises 15 residues. The CDR3 DNA sequence: TGTGCCAGCAGTTACTCTGCAGGCGCAGGAGATGAAGCTTTCTTT. This encodes CASSYSAGAGDEAFF.

This clonotype was counted at least ten times. The chain recombines TRBV7-8 with TRBJ2-1; TRBD2 matches at 9 bases. Losses at the gene ends were 5 bases for V and 10 bases for J; bases not matched to a gene: 15. There are 16 residues in the CDR3. Germline lookup yields CDR1 SGHVS and CDR2 FQNEAQ. The CDR3 loop is CASSPQWGGRAQEQFF. As DNA, the CDR3 is TGTGCCAGCAGCCCCCAATGGGGCGGGAGGGCCCAGGAGCAGTTCTTC.

This clonotype was seen more than once but under ten times. This chain links TRBV7-2 with TRBJ2-7; possibly TRBD1 or TRBD2 for D (5 bases each). V gave up 4 bases and J gave up 6 bases, with 16 bases separating them. CDR1 is SGHTA, CDR2 FQGNSA, per germline. The CDR3 consists of 14 residues. CDR3 sequence: CASSSRGRRAEQYF. The DNA for the CDR3 is TGTGCCAGCAGCTCTCGGGGCCGTCGGGCCGAGCAGTACTTC.

This chain links TRBV28 with TRBJ1-1, with TRBD1 as a possible D gene (6 bases). Between the trimmed V and J ends, which lost 7 bases and 4 bases, there was a span of 19 bases. The CDR3 totals 15 residues. Germline V gene data show CDR1 as MDHEN and CDR2 as SYDVKM. In DNA, the CDR3 is TGTGCCAGCACCATTCCGCGACAGGCTCTCACTGAAGCTTTCTTT. It encodes CASTIPRQALTEAFF.